The clone carrying this TCR beta chain was found a few times. What it recognizes is unknown. The sample belongs to a study of cytomegalovirus exposure and HLA in healthy donors. Study in general: Within the Caucasian-associated ancestry cluster were around four fifths of the approximately 400 genotyped donors.

Overall study results and limits: Another analysis was done later, and it associated approximately 18,000 TCR beta sequences with HLA alleles at 0.05 false discovery rate. Researchers catalogued 160 or so TCR beta chains as cytomegalovirus-associated.

A multiplex PCR was run with 60 Vbeta primers and 13 Jbeta primers. The repertoire was sequenced with immunoSEQ multiplex PCR; TCRdb's copy has only in-frame clones and lacks some. The data show 150,000 to 250,000 clones, roughly 85% seen once. The CDR3 length is 19 residues. After removal of 0 bases from V and 1 base from J, the junction contained 11 bases not matched to a gene. Healthy bone marrow donors made up the donor group. The chain is built from TRBV23-1 and TRBJ2-1; 8 positions agree with TRBD2. TRBV23-1 is known as an ORF, though its function is uncertain. Specimen: PBMCs. This clonotype was sampled from a woman between 25 and 40 years old in good health and CMV-seropositive. In DNA form, the CDR3 reads TGCGCCAGCAGTCAATCGTTCGCGAGCGGGAGTGATTCCTACAATGAGCAGTTCTTC. This sequence encodes CASSQSFASGSDSYNEQFF.